Presented here are 3 T cell receptor beta chains from one specimen sequenced in a study of blood T cell repertoires in COVID-19 (dated by TCRdb to about 2020). The library came from the immunoSEQ multiplex PCR assay. TCRdb took this table from immuneACCESS and kept in-frame rearrangements with V and J called. Such tables lack part of the clones; where checked against another copy, unresolved V genes explain under half of the gap, and the rest is unexplained. The sample records 250,000 to 400,000 clones, about 88% of which are singletons. Around 2.7% of the sample comes from the top ten. Sequenced sample: PBMCs or T cells enriched from blood (not recorded which). These receptors originate from a man in his sixties who had recovered from COVID-19.

The V call is TRBV2, the J call TRBJ2-1; maybe TRBD2 (6 bases). V lost 10 bases, J lost 5 bases, and 12 bases lay in between. Germline CDR1 is SNHLY and CDR2 is FYNNEI. The CDR3 sequence is 12 residues long. CDR3 nucleotides: TGTGCCACGTTGAGGAGGGACAATGAGCAGTTCTTC. It codes for CATLRRDNEQFF.

The rearrangement links TRBV18 to TRBJ2-5; D unresolved. CDR1 KGHSH and CDR2 LQKENI come from the germline V gene. CDR3 length: 13 residues. V was trimmed by 3 bases and J by 5 bases, leaving 10 bases between them. CDR3 in DNA: TGTGCCAGCTCACCCCCGACGAGGGAGACCCAGTACTTC. This codes for CASSPPTRETQYF.

In this sample, this clone turned up once. The CDR3 spells CASRDSDGELFF. For the CDR3, the DNA is TGTGCCAGCAGAGACAGCGATGGGGAGCTGTTTTTT. The rearrangement uses TRBV2 and TRBJ2-2; the D gene is possibly TRBD1 (5 bases). CDR3 length: 12 amino acids. Between the trimmed V and J ends, which lost 6 bases and 8 bases, there was a span of 10 bases. Germline CDR1 is SNHLY and CDR2 is FYNNEI.